Listed below are T cell receptor beta chains from one sample, sequenced in a study of T cells in localized non-small cell lung cancer. Method: immunoSEQ multiplex PCR; TCRdb's copy keeps in-frame clones and lacks some. The table includes about 48,000 clones, approximately 80% detected once. The sequenced sample was peripheral blood, obtained before any cancer treatment. These receptors were collected from a man aged 40 to 70 with stage I squamous cell lung carcinoma. CDR3s include the opening cysteine and the closing phenylalanine or tryptophan. Each record gives: J gene, D gene, V gene, clone size, CDR3 protein, CDR3 DNA. A D gene is named only where the DNA matches it firmly. Expanded clones are given a class, and other clones once, few, many or no size at all.

TRBJ2-3 NA TRBV28 NA CASSFPAEGENTQYF TGTGCCAGCAGTTTTCCGGCCGAGGGGGAGAATACGCAGTATTTT
TRBJ1-2 NA TRBV29-1 few CSVDSYGYTF TGCAGCGTCGACTCCTATGGCTACACCTTC
TRBJ2-1 TRBD1 TRBV2 NA CASSLRSAGQGKGNEQFF TGTGCCAGCAGCCTCCGATCCGCTGGACAGGGGAAAGGCAATGAGCAGTTCTTC
TRBJ2-1 NA TRBV5-1 NA CASSSGEGWGHYNEQFF TGCGCCAGCAGCTCGGGCGAAGGGTGGGGGCACTACAATGAGCAGTTCTTC
TRBJ1-4 NA TRBV5-1 once CASSSSGATNEKLFF TGCGCCAGCAGCTCCTCAGGGGCAACTAATGAAAAACTGTTTTTT
TRBJ1-1 NA TRBV6-1 NA CASSENTEAFF TGTGCCAGCAGCGAGAACACTGAAGCTTTCTTT
TRBJ2-5 NA TRBV6-4 few CASLKGAYSQETQYF TGTGCCAGTTTAAAAGGGGCCTACTCCCAAGAGACCCAGTACTTC
TRBJ1-4 NA TRBV6-1 NA CASSGPPGDNNEKLFF TGTGCCAGCAGTGGCCCTCCTGGGGATAATAATGAAAAACTGTTTTTT
TRBJ1-1 NA TRBV6-4 NA CASSDSGRGRAFF TGTGCCAGCAGTGACTCAGGCAGGGGAAGAGCTTTCTTT
TRBJ2-1 NA TRBV5-1 NA CASSLDPQGDEQFF TGCGCCAGCAGCTTGGACCCACAAGGGGATGAGCAGTTCTTC
TRBJ2-1 NA TRBV9 NA CASSDGRGTDLYNEQFF TGTGCCAGCAGCGATGGACGGGGCACGGACTTGTACAATGAGCAGTTCTTC
TRBJ2-5 NA TRBV7-7 NA CASSLGVTQETQYF TGTGCTAGCAGCTTAGGGGTTACTCAAGAGACCCAGTACTTC
TRBJ1-3 NA TRBV5-4 few CASTNRAPGNTIYF TGTGCCAGCACCAACAGGGCCCCTGGAAACACCATATATTTT
TRBJ2-3 TRBD2 TRBV5-6 NA CASSLVSGGTDTQYF TGTGCCAGCAGCTTGGTCAGCGGGGGGACAGATACGCAGTATTTT
TRBJ1-5 NA TRBV29-1 NA CSTSEGNQPQHF TGCAGCACCAGCGAGGGGAATCAGCCCCAGCATTTT
TRBJ1-5 NA TRBV19 NA CASSITGGWQPQHF TGTGCCAGTAGTATTACAGGAGGCTGGCAGCCCCAGCATTTT
TRBJ2-5 NA TRBV29-1 NA CSLYAQGGETQYF TGCAGCTTGTACGCTCAGGGGGGGGAGACCCAGTACTTC
TRBJ2-1 TRBD1 TRBV6-1 once CASRVTGGDNEQFF TGTGCCAGCAGAGTGACAGGGGGTGACAATGAGCAGTTCTTC
TRBJ1-1 NA TRBV4-1 NA CASSQDQSMAFF TGCGCCAGCAGCCAAGACCAGAGTATGGCTTTCTTT
TRBJ1-2 NA TRBV6-1 NA CASSEGVRAGYTF TGTGCCAGCAGTGAAGGGGTTAGGGCTGGCTACACCTTC
TRBJ1-1 NA TRBV18 once CASSPYDRLNTEAFF TGTGCCAGCTCACCATACGACAGACTGAACACTGAAGCTTTCTTT
TRBJ2-5 TRBD2 TRBV6-6 NA CAGASGAPLETQYF TGTGCCGGGGCGAGCGGGGCCCCCTTGGAGACCCAGTACTTC
TRBJ2-3 NA TRBV11-2 NA CASSPTSDTQYF TGTGCCAGCAGCCCGACATCAGATACGCAGTATTTT
TRBJ2-1 TRBD2 TRBV7-9 NA CASSSRLAGESYNEQFF TGTGCCAGCAGCTCCCGACTAGCGGGGGAATCCTACAATGAGCAGTTCTTC
TRBJ1-5 TRBD1 TRBV2 NA CASSGTGQDQPQHF TGTGCCAGCAGTGGGACAGGGCAGGATCAGCCCCAGCATTTT
TRBJ2-1 TRBD2 TRBV28 NA CASSFGLAGQFF TGTGCCAGCAGTTTCGGACTAGCGGGACAGTTCTTC
TRBJ1-6 NA TRBV7-2 NA CASSQGFSLNSPLHF TGTGCCAGCAGTCAAGGGTTCTCCCTGAATTCACCCCTCCACTTT
TRBJ2-3 TRBD2 TRBV27 NA CASSAGTSGTDTQYF TGTGCCAGCAGTGCCGGGACTAGCGGGACAGATACGCAGTATTTT
TRBJ2-7 TRBD2 TRBV18 many CASSPPGRAHEQYF TGTGCCAGCTCACCACCGGGGAGGGCCCACGAGCAGTACTTC
TRBJ1-6 NA TRBV6-5 few CASEIQPTVYSPLHF TGTGCCAGCGAAATACAGCCCACCGTCTATTCACCCCTCCACTTT
TRBJ2-7 TRBD2 TRBV18 NA CASSPTSGSVEQYF TGTGCCAGCTCACCGACTAGCGGGTCGGTGGAGCAGTACTTC
TRBJ1-1 NA TRBV30 NA CAWSVGGGVTEAFF TGTGCCTGGAGTGTAGGTGGGGGAGTCACTGAAGCTTTCTTT
TRBJ2-2 NA TRBV7-9 once CASSYGKETGELFF TGTGCCAGCAGCTACGGGAAGGAGACCGGGGAGCTGTTTTTT
TRBJ2-2 NA TRBV18 NA CASSPGQNTGELFF TGTGCCAGCTCACCGGGACAGAACACCGGGGAGCTGTTTTTT
TRBJ2-7 NA TRBV10-3 few CAISVGQGGEQYF TGTGCCATCAGTGTGGGGCAGGGTGGCGAGCAGTACTTC
TRBJ1-4 TRBD1 TRBV18 NA CASSDAGTGGEKLFF TGTGCCAGCTCAGACGCCGGGACAGGGGGCGAAAAACTGTTTTTT
TRBJ2-5 TRBD2 TRBV7-2 NA CASSPSGGTDEETQYF TGTGCCAGCAGCCCTAGCGGGGGGACAGACGAAGAGACCCAGTACTTC
TRBJ1-2 NA TRBV7-9 NA CASSLAGGGDGYTF TGTGCCAGCAGCTTAGCGGGGGGAGGGGATGGCTACACCTTC
TRBJ2-2 NA TRBV7-3 NA CASSSQGSGELFF TGTGCCAGCAGCTCTCAGGGCTCCGGGGAGCTGTTTTTT
TRBJ2-5 NA TRBV16 NA CASSQLVGETQYF TGTGCCAGCAGCCAATTAGTGGGAGAGACCCAGTACTTC
TRBJ2-5 TRBD2 TRBV25-1 NA CASKKAGSGAGQTQYF TGTGCCAGCAAAAAGGCTGGTAGCGGGGCCGGCCAGACCCAGTACTTC
TRBJ2-1 NA TRBV5-1 once CASSLIVGDNEQFF TGCGCCAGCAGCTTGATAGTCGGGGACAATGAGCAGTTCTTC
TRBJ1-4 NA TRBV7-2 NA CASRRSNYEKLFF TGTGCCAGCCGTCGGAGCAATTATGAAAAACTGTTTTTT